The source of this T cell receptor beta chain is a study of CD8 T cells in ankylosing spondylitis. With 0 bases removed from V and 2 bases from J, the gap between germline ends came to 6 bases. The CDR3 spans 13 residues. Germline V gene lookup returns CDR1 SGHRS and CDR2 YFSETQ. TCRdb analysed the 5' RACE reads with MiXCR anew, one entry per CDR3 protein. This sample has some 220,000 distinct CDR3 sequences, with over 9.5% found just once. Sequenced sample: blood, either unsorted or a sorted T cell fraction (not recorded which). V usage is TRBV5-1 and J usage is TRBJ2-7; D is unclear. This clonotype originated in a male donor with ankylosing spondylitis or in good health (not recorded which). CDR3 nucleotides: TGCGCCAGCAGCTTGGAACAGACCTACGAGCAGTACTTC. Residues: CASSLEQTYEQYF.